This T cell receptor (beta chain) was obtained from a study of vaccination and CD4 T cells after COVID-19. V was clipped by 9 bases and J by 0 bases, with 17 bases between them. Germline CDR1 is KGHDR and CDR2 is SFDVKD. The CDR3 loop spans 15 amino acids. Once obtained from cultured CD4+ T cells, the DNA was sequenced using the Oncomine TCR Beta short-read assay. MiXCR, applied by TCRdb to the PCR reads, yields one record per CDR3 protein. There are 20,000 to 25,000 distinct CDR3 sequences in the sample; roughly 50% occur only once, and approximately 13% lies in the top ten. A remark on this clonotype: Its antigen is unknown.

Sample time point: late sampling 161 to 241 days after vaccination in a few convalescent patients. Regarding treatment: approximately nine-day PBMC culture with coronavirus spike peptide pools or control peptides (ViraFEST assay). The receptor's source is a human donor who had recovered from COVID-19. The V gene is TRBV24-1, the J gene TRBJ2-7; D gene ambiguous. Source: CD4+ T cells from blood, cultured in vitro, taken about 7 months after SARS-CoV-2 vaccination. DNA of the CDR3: TGTGCCACCGGGTCCGGGCACGGGCTCTCCTACGAGCAGTACTTC. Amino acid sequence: CATGSGHGLSYEQYF.